The rows below give T cell receptor beta chains drawn from one sample of a study of OX40 agonist ivuxolimab in advanced cancers. Using immunoSEQ multiplex PCR, the repertoire was profiled, and TCRdb retains in-frame clones only, with some absent. The sample lists about 48,000 clones, 80% to 90% occurring once. This material consisted of CD4+ or CD8+ T cells sorted from blood, taken in a trial of the OX40 agonist ivuxolimab. These receptors originate from an adult with an advanced solid tumor such as melanoma, head and neck, liver or kidney cancer. CDR3s include the opening cysteine and the closing phenylalanine or tryptophan. Fields, in order: D gene, J gene, clone size, V gene, CDR3 DNA, CDR3 protein. D genes are given only for firm matches. The size field is filled for only some rows; it gives once, few, many or a size class.

d_gene: TRBD1
j_gene: TRBJ2-2
abundance: -
v_gene: TRBV7-9
CDR3nt: TGTGCCAGCAGCCCGAGACTTGGACAGGGTTTTACCGGGGAGCTGTTTTTT
CDR3aa: CASSPRLGQGFTGELFF

d_gene: TRBD1
j_gene: TRBJ1-1
abundance: once
v_gene: TRBV2
CDR3nt: TGTGCCAGAGCCCTCCCGGGACAGGGGGCAAACACTGAAGCTTTCTTT
CDR3aa: CARALPGQGANTEAFF

d_gene: -
j_gene: TRBJ2-5
abundance: -
v_gene: TRBV10-2
CDR3nt: TGCGCCAGCTCGCAGGGGACGGCCCTGCAAGAGACCCAGTACTTC
CDR3aa: CASSQGTALQETQYF

d_gene: -
j_gene: TRBJ1-2
abundance: -
v_gene: TRBV30
CDR3nt: TGTGCCTGGAGCGCACCCCTTATGGGGAACTATGGCTACACCTTC
CDR3aa: CAWSAPLMGNYGYTF

d_gene: -
j_gene: TRBJ2-3
abundance: once
v_gene: TRBV7-6
CDR3nt: TGTGCCAGCAGCCAAAGACTAGTTGTAGATACGCAGTATTTT
CDR3aa: CASSQRLVVDTQYF

d_gene: TRBD1
j_gene: TRBJ2-7
abundance: many
v_gene: TRBV6-6
CDR3nt: TGTGCCAGCAGTTACCAAGAGGGACAGGGGGACGAGCAGTACTTC
CDR3aa: CASSYQEGQGDEQYF

d_gene: -
j_gene: TRBJ1-1
abundance: -
v_gene: TRBV28
CDR3nt: TGTGCCAGCAGGCAGGAGGGATCTGTGACTGAAGCTTTCTTT
CDR3aa: CASRQEGSVTEAFF

d_gene: TRBD1
j_gene: TRBJ2-3
abundance: -
v_gene: TRBV7-8
CDR3nt: TGTGCCAGCAGCTCCCTCGGGACAGGGGGCCGCACAGATACGCAGTATTTT
CDR3aa: CASSSLGTGGRTDTQYF

d_gene: -
j_gene: TRBJ2-2
abundance: -
v_gene: TRBV4-1
CDR3nt: TGCGCCAGCAGCCAACCGCCGGGAACAAACACCGGGGAGCTGTTTTTT
CDR3aa: CASSQPPGTNTGELFF

d_gene: -
j_gene: TRBJ1-2
abundance: -
v_gene: TRBV9
CDR3nt: TGTGCCAGCAGCCCGACCACCCGGACAGCTATCGAAAGCATCGGCTACACCTTC
CDR3aa: CASSPTTRTAIESIGYTF

d_gene: TRBD2
j_gene: TRBJ2-3
abundance: -
v_gene: TRBV10-2
CDR3nt: TGCGCCACCTCCTTCCTAGCGGGGGGAAACACAGATACGCAGTATTTT
CDR3aa: CATSFLAGGNTDTQYF

d_gene: TRBD1
j_gene: TRBJ1-2
abundance: -
v_gene: TRBV2
CDR3nt: TGTGCCAGCAGTAGCGGACAGGGGCTTTATGGCTACACCTTC
CDR3aa: CASSSGQGLYGYTF

d_gene: -
j_gene: TRBJ1-2
abundance: -
v_gene: TRBV19
CDR3nt: TGTGCCAGTGGGATGGAAGGGGGCTACACCTTC
CDR3aa: CASGMEGGYTF

d_gene: TRBD1
j_gene: TRBJ2-7
abundance: -
v_gene: TRBV28
CDR3nt: TGTGCCAGCAGTTTAATGGACAGGGCCAACTCCTACGAGCAGTACTTC
CDR3aa: CASSLMDRANSYEQYF

d_gene: -
j_gene: TRBJ1-6
abundance: few
v_gene: TRBV30
CDR3nt: TGTGCCTGGAGTACTCCTACAGGCATTTATTCACCCCTCCACTTT
CDR3aa: CAWSTPTGIYSPLHF

d_gene: TRBD1
j_gene: TRBJ2-7
abundance: -
v_gene: TRBV4-3
CDR3nt: TGCGCCAGCAGCCAAGTTTGGGGACAGGGGCACTCCTACGAGCAGTACTTC
CDR3aa: CASSQVWGQGHSYEQYF

d_gene: -
j_gene: TRBJ2-1
abundance: -
v_gene: TRBV28
CDR3nt: TGTGCCATTTCAATGTCGACCTACAATGAGCAGTTCTTC
CDR3aa: CAISMSTYNEQFF

d_gene: -
j_gene: TRBJ2-7
abundance: -
v_gene: TRBV11-2
CDR3nt: TGTGCCAGCAGCTACGGACCCTTTTACGAGCAGTACTTC
CDR3aa: CASSYGPFYEQYF

d_gene: -
j_gene: TRBJ1-1
abundance: -
v_gene: TRBV2
CDR3nt: TGTGCCACCAAAGGGACCATGAACACTGAAGCTTTCTTT
CDR3aa: CATKGTMNTEAFF

d_gene: -
j_gene: TRBJ2-7
abundance: -
v_gene: TRBV11-3
CDR3nt: TGTGCCAGCAGCCCCGCAGGGACGGACGAGCAGTACTTC
CDR3aa: CASSPAGTDEQYF

d_gene: TRBD2
j_gene: TRBJ2-2
abundance: -
v_gene: TRBV4-2
CDR3nt: TGTGCCAGCAGCCTCATGGGAGGGGTCCTCTCCCACACCGGGGAGCTGTTTTTT
CDR3aa: CASSLMGGVLSHTGELFF

d_gene: TRBD2
j_gene: TRBJ2-7
abundance: -
v_gene: TRBV4-1
CDR3nt: TGCGCCAGCAGCCAAGAGGCGGGGGGGCTGCGGGAGCAGTACTTC
CDR3aa: CASSQEAGGLREQYF

d_gene: TRBD1
j_gene: TRBJ2-7
abundance: -
v_gene: TRBV27
CDR3nt: TGTGCCAGCAGTTTATCACAGGGGTACGAGCAGTACTTC
CDR3aa: CASSLSQGYEQYF

d_gene: -
j_gene: TRBJ2-7
abundance: -
v_gene: TRBV19
CDR3nt: TGTGCCAGCAGTTCGGGCCTCCTCTACGAGCAGTACTTC
CDR3aa: CASSSGLLYEQYF

d_gene: TRBD2
j_gene: TRBJ2-7
abundance: -
v_gene: TRBV27
CDR3nt: TGTGCCAGCAGGGGTCTCGGGGGGGCGGAGTACGAGCAGTACTTC
CDR3aa: CASRGLGGAEYEQYF

d_gene: TRBD1
j_gene: TRBJ2-7
abundance: -
v_gene: TRBV11-2
CDR3nt: TGTGCCAGCTTCTCCGGGACAGACTCCTACGAGCAGTACTTC
CDR3aa: CASFSGTDSYEQYF

d_gene: TRBD1
j_gene: TRBJ2-5
abundance: -
v_gene: TRBV10-3
CDR3nt: TGTGCCATCAGAGACCGGGACAGGGATTTCGGAGAGACCCAGTACTTC
CDR3aa: CAIRDRDRDFGETQYF

d_gene: TRBD2
j_gene: TRBJ2-3
abundance: -
v_gene: TRBV9
CDR3nt: TGTGCCAGCAGCCCCCGTGGCGCGGGGGGGCCAAGGGATACGCAGTATTTT
CDR3aa: CASSPRGAGGPRDTQYF